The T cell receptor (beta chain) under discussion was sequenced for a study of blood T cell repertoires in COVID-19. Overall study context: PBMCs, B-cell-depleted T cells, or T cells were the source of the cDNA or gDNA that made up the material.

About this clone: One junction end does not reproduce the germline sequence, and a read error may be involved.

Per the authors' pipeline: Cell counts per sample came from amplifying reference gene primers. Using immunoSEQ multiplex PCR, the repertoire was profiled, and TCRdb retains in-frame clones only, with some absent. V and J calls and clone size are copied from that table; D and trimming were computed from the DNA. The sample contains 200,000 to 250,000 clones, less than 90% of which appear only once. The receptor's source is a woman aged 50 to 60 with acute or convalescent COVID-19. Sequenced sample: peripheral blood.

The CDR3 protein is CAIQRGGTDTQYF. Here the CDR3 DNA reads TGTGCCATCCAGCGGGGGGGCACCGATACGCAGTATTTT. This rearrangement joins TRBV24-1 to TRBJ2-3; 10 bases are shared with TRBD2. Germline CDR1 and CDR2: KGHDR and SFDVKD. The CDR3 loop spans 13 amino acids.